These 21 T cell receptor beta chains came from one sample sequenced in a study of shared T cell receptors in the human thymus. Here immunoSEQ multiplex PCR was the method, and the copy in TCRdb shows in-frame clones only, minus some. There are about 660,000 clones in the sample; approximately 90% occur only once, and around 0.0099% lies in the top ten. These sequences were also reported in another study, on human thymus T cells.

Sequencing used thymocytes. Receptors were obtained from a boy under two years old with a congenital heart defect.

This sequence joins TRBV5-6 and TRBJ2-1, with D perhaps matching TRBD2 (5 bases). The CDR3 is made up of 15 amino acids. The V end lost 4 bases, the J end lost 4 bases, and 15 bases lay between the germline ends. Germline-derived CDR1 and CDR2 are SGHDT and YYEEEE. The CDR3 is CASSPPGLLYNEQFF. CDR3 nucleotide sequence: TGTGCCAGCAGCCCCCCAGGACTCTTATACAATGAGCAGTTCTTC.

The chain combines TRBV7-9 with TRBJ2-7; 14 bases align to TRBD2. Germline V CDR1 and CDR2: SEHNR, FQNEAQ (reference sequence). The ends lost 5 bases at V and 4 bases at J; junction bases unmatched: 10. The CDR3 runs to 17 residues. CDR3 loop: CASSGTSGSIGPYEQYF. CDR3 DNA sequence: TGTGCCAGCAGCGGGACTAGCGGGAGCATCGGTCCGTACGAGCAGTACTTC.

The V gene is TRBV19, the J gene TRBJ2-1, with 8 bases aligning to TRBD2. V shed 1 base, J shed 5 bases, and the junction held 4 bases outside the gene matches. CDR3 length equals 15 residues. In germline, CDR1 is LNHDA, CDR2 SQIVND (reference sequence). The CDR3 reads CASSIGAGGHNEQFF. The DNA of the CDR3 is TGTGCCAGTAGTATAGGGGCGGGAGGCCACAATGAGCAGTTCTTC.

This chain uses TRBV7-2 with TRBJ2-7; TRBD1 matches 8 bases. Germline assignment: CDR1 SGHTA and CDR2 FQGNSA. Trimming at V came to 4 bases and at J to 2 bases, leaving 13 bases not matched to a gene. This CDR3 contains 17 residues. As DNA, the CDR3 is TGTGCCAGCAGCTCGAATCCGGGACAGGTTCTAACCTACGAGCAGTACTTC. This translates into CASSSNPGQVLTYEQYF.

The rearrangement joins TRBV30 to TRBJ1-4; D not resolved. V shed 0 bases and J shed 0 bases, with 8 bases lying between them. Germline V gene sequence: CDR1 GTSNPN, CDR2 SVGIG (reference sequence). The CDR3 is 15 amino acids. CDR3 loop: CAWSVQDTTNEKLFF. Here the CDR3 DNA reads TGTGCCTGGAGTGTACAAGACACAACTAATGAAAAACTGTTTTTT.

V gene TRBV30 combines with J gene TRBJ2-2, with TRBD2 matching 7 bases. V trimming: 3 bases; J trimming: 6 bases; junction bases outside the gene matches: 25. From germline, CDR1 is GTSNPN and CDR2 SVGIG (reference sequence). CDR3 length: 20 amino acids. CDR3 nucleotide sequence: TGTGCCTGGAGGGAGGATTATCTAGAGGACCGACTAGCACGGTCCGGGGAGCTGTTTTTT. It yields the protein CAWREDYLEDRLARSGELFF.

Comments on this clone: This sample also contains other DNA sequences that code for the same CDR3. CDR3 sequence reads: CASSPGTSGYEQYF. For the CDR3, the DNA is TGTGCCAGCAGCCCCGGGACTAGCGGATACGAGCAGTACTTC. V and J are TRBV27 and TRBJ2-7, with 11 bases matching TRBD2. J was trimmed by 4 bases and V by 6 bases; bases with no gene match: 5. The CDR3 is made up of 14 amino acids. In germline, CDR1 is MNHEY, CDR2 SMNVEV (reference sequence).

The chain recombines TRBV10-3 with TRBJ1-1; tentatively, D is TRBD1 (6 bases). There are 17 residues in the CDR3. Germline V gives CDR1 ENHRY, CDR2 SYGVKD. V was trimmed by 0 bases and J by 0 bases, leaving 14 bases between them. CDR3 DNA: TGTGCCATCAGTGAGTCATCCCGGGACAATATGAACACTGAAGCTTTCTTT. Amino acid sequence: CAISESSRDNMNTEAFF.

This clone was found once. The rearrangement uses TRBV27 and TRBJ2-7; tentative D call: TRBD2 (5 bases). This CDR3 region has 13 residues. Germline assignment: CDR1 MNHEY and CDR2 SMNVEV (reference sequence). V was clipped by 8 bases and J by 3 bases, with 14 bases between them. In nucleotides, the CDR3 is TGTGCCAGCTCTTCCGGGGAGCACTACGAGCAGTACTTC. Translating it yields CASSSGEHYEQYF.

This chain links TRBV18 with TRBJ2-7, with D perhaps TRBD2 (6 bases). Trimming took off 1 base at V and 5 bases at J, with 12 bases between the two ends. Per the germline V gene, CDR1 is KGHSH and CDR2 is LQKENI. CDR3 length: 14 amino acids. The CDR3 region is CASSPLGDWDEQYF. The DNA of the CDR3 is TGTGCCAGCTCACCACTTGGGGACTGGGACGAGCAGTACTTC. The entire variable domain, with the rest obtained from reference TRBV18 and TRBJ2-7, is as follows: NAGVMQNPRHLVRRRGQEARLRCSPMKGHSHVYWYRQLPEEGLKFMVYLQKENIIDESGMPKERFSAEFPKEGPSILRIQQVVRGDSAAYFCASSPLGDWDEQYFGPGTRLTVT.

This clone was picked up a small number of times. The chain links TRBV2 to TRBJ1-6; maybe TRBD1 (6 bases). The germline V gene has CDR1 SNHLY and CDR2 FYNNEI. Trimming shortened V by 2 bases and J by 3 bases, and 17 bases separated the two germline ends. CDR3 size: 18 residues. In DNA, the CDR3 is TGTGCCAGCAGTGAAAGGCCCGTTGACAGGATCTATAATTCACCCCTCCACTTT. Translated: CASSERPVDRIYNSPLHF.

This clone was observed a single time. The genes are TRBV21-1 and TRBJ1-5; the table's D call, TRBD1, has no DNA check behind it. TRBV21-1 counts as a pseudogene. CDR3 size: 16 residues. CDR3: CASTADNVGFYQPQHF. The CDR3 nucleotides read TGTGCCAGCACCGCCGACAATGTAGGTTTCTATCAGCCCCAGCATTTT.

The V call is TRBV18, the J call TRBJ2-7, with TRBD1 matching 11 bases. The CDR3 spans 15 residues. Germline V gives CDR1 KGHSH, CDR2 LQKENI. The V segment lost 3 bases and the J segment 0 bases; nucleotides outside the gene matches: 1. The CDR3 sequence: CASSPGQGVSYEQYF. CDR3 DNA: TGTGCCAGCTCACCGGGACAGGGGGTCTCCTACGAGCAGTACTTC.

This CDR3 reads CASSEAGRQGVQPQHF. The DNA for the CDR3 is TGTGCCAGCAGTGAAGCGGGGCGACAGGGGGTGCAGCCCCAGCATTTT. The rearrangement uses TRBV2 and TRBJ1-5, with 9 bases lining up with TRBD1. CDR3 length equals 16 residues. CDR1 and CDR2 (germline): SNHLY, FYNNEI. Losses at the gene ends were 0 bases for V and 7 bases for J; bases not matched to a gene: 7.

As DNA, the CDR3 is TGTGCCAGCTCACCACGGCCTAGCGGGAGTGGATACAATGAGCAGTTCTTC. Encoded protein: CASSPRPSGSGYNEQFF. V and J are TRBV18 and TRBJ2-1; 10 bases match TRBD2. CDR3 length: 17 amino acids. CDR1 is KGHSH and CDR2 is LQKENI in the germline V gene. V shed 1 base, J shed 4 bases, and the junction held 7 bases outside the gene matches.

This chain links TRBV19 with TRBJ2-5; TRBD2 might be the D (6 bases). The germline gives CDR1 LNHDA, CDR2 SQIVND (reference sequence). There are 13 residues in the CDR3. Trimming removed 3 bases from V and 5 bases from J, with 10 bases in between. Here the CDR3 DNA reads TGTGCCAGTAGTATTCCCGCGGGGGAGACCCAGTACTTC. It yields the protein CASSIPAGETQYF.

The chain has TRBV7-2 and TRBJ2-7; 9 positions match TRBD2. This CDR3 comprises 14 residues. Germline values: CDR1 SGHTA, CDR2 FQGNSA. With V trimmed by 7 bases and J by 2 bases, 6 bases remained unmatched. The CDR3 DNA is TGTGCCAGCACCTCGACTAGCGGAGCCTACGAGCAGTACTTC. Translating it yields CASTSTSGAYEQYF.

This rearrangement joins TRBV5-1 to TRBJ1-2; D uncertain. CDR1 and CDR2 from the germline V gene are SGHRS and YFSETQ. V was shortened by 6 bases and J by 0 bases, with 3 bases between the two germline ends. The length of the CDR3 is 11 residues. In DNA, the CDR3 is TGCGCCAGCACCGCTAACTATGGCTACACCTTC. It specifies CASTANYGYTF.

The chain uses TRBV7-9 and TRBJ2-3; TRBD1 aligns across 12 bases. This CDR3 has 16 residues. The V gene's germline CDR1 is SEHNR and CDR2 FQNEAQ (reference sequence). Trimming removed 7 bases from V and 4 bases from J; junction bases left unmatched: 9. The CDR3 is CASNTWDRGQSDTQYF. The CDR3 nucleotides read TGTGCCAGCAACACGTGGGACAGGGGGCAGTCAGATACGCAGTATTTT.

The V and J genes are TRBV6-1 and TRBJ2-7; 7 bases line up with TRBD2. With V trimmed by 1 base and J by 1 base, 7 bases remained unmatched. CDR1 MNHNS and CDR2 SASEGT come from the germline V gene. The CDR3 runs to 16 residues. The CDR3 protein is CASSEERASGSYEQYF. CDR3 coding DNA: TGTGCCAGCAGTGAAGAGCGGGCTAGCGGATCCTACGAGCAGTACTTC.

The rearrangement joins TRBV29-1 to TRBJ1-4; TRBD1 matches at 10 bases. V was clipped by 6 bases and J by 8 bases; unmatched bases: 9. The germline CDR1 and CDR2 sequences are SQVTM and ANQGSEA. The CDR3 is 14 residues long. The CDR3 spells CSVEGDRGREKLFF. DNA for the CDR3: TGCAGCGTCGAGGGGGACAGGGGTAGAGAAAAACTGTTTTTT. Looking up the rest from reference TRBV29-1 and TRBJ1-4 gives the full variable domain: SAVISQKPSRDICQRGTSLTIQCQVDSQVTMMFWYRQQPGQSLTLIATANQGSEATYESGFVIDKFPISRPNLTFSTLTVSNMSPEDSSIYLCSVEGDRGREKLFFGSGTQLSVL.